This TCR beta chain was captured by sequencing in a study of cytomegalovirus exposure and HLA in healthy donors. Whole-study findings and limits: CMV serostatus stood as the only immune exposure information on hand. Earlier analysis looked at TCR beta V segments, and most were productive about 90% or about 30% of the time.

Of note for this clone: The antigen is undetermined.

Primers for the PCR totalled 60 Vbeta and 13 Jbeta. Clones were read by immunoSEQ multiplex PCR, and TCRdb kept only the in-frame ones, dropping some. The top ten hold more than 2.5% of the sample, which has 100,000 or so clones, almost 70% seen once. The sample taken for sequencing was PBMCs. The source is a young man in good health and CMV-seronegative.

The chain's CDR3 is CASSPQRYNEQFF. DNA of the CDR3: TGTGCCAGCAGTCCCCAGCGGTACAATGAGCAGTTCTTC. The chain combines TRBV27 with TRBJ2-1; TRBD2 is a possible D gene (5 bases). The CDR3 loop spans 13 amino acids. Germline CDR1 is MNHEY and CDR2 is SMNVEV (reference sequence). V was cut by 5 bases and J by 4 bases, with 9 bases left in between.